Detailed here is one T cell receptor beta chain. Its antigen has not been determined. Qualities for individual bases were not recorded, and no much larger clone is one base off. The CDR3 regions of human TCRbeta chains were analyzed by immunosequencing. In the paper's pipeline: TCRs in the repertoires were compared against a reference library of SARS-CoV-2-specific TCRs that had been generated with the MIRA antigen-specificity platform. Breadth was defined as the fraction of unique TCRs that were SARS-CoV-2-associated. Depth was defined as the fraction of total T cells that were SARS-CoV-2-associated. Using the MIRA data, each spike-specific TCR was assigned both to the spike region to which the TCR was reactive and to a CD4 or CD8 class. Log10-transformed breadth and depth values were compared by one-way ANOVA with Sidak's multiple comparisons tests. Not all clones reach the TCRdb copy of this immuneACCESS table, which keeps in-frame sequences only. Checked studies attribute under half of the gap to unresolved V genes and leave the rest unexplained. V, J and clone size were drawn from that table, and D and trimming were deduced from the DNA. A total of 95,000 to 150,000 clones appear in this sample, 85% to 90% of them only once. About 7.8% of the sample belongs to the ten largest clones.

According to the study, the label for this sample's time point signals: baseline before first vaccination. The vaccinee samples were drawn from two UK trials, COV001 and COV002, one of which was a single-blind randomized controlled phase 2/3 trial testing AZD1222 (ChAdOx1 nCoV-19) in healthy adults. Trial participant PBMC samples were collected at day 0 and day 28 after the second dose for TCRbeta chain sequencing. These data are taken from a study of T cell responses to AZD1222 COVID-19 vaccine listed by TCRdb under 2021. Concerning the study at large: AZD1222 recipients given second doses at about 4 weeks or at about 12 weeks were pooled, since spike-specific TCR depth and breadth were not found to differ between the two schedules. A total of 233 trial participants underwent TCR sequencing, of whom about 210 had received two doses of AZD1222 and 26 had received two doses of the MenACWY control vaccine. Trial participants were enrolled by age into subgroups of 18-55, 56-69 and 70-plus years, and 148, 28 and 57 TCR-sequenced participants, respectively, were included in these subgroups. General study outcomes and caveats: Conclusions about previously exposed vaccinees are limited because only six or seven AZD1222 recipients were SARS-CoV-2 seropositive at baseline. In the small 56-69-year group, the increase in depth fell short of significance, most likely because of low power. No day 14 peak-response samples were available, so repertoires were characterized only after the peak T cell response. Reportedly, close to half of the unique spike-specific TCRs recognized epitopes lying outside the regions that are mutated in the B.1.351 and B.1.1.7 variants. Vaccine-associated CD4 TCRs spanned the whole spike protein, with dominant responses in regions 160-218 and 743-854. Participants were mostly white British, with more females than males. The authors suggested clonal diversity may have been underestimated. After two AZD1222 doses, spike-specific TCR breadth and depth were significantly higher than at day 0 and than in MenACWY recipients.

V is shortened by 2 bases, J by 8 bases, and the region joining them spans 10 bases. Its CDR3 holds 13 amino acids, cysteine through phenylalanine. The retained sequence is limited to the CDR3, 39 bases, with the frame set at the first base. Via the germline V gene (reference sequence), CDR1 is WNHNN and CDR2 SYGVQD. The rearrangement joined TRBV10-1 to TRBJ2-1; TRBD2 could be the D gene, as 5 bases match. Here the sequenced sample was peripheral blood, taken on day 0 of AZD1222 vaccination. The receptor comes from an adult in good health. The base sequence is TGCGCCAGCAGTGAGCCGGGATTCGATGAGCAGTTCTTC. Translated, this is CASSEPGFDEQFF.